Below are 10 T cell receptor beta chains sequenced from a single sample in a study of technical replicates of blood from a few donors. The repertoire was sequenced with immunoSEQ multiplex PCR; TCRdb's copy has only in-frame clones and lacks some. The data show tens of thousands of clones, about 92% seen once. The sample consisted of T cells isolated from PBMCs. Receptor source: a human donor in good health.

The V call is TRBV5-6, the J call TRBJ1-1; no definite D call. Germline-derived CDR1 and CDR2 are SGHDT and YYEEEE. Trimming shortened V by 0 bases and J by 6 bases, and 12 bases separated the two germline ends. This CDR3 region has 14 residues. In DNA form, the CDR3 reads TGTGCCAGCAGCTTGGACCGTTTGCAGTCTGAAGCTTTCTTT. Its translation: CASSLDRLQSEAFF.

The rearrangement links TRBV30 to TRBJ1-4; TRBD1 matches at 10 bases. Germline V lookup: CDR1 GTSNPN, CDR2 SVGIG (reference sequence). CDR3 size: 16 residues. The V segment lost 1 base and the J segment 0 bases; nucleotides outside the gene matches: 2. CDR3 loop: CAWSAGTGATNEKLFF. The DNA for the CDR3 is TGTGCCTGGAGTGCCGGGACAGGGGCAACTAATGAAAAACTGTTTTTT.

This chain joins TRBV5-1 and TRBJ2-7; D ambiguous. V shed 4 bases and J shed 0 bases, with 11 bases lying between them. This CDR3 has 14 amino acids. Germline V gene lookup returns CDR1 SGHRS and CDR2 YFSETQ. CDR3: CASSPTRSSYEQYF. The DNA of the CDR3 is TGCGCCAGCAGCCCAACCCGGAGCTCCTACGAGCAGTACTTC.

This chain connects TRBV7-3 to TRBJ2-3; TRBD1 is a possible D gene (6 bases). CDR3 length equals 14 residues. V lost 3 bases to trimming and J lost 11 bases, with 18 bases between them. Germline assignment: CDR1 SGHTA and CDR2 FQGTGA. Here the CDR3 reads CASSFQGPTGQQYF. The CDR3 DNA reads TGTGCCAGCAGCTTTCAGGGACCCACGGGACAGCAGTATTTT.

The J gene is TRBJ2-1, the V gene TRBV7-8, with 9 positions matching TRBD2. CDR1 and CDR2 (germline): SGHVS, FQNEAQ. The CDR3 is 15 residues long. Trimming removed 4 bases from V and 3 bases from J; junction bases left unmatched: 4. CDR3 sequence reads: CASSSKRGVYNEQFF. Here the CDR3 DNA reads TGTGCCAGCAGCTCTAAGCGGGGGGTCTACAATGAGCAGTTCTTC.

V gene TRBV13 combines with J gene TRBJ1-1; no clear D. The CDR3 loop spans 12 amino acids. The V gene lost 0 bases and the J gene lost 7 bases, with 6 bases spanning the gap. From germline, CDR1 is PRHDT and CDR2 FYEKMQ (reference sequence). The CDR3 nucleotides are TGTGCCAGCAGCTTAGGCTACTATGAAGCTTTCTTT. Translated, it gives CASSLGYYEAFF.

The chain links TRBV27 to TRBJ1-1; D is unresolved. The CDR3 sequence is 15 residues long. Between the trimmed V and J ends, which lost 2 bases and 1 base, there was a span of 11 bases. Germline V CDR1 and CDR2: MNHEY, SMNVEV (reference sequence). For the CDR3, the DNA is TGTGCCAGCAGTTTACCGATTAGTGGGAACACTGAAGCTTTCTTT. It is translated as CASSLPISGNTEAFF.

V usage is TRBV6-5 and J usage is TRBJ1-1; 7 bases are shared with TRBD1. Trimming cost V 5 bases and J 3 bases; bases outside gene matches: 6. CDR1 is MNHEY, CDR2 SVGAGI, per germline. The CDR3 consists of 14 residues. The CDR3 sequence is CASSPYRGYTEAFF. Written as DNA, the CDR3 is TGTGCCAGCAGTCCCTACAGGGGATACACTGAAGCTTTCTTT.

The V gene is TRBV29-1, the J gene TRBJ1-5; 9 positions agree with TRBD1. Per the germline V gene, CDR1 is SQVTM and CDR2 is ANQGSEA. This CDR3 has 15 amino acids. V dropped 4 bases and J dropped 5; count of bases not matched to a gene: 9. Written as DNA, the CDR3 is TGCAGCGTTGTATCGGGACAGGGCCCCCATCAGCCCCAGCATTTT. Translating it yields CSVVSGQGPHQPQHF.

CDR3 in DNA: TGTGCCTGGAGTTCAGGGGGTCCTCGTGGCTACACCTTC. This translates into CAWSSGGPRGYTF. This chain uses TRBV30 with TRBJ1-2; 7 bases line up with TRBD1. Germline V gene lookup returns CDR1 GTSNPN and CDR2 SVGIG (reference sequence). V dropped 2 bases and J dropped 7; count of bases not matched to a gene: 7. The length of the CDR3 is 13 residues.